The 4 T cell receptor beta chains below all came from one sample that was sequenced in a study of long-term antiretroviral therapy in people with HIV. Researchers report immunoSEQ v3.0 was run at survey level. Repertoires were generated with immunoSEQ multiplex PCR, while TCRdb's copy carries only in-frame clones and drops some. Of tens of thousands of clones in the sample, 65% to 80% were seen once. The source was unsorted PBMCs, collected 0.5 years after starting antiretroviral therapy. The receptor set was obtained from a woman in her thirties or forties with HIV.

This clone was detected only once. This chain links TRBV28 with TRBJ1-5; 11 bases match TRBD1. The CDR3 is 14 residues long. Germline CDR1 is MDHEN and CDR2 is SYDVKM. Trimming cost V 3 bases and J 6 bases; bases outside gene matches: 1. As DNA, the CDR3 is TGTGCCAGCAGTTTCGGGACAGGGGGTCAGCCCCAGCATTTT. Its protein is CASSFGTGGQPQHF.

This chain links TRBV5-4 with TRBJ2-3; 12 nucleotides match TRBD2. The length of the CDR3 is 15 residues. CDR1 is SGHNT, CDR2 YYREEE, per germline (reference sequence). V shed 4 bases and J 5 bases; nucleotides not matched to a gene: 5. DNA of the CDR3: TGTGCCAGCAGCAGGGCTAGCGGGGGGGAAGATACGCAGTATTTT. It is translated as CASSRASGGEDTQYF.

DNA of the CDR3: TGCGCCAGCAGTGATGGAGCGGGGGGGATCCTTTACCAAGAGACCCAGTACTTC. It translates to CASSDGAGGILYQETQYF. The chain combines TRBV10-2 with TRBJ2-5; 10 nucleotides align to TRBD2. The CDR3 length is 18 residues. Germline loops: CDR1 WSHSY, CDR2 SAAADI. Germline trimming cut 3 bases from V and 0 bases from J; bases unmatched to any gene: 10.

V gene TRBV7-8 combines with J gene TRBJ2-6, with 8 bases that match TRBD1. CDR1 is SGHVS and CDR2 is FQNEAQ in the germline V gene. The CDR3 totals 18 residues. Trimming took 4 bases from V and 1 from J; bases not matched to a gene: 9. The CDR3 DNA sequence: TGTGCCAGCAGCTACCGACAGGGGTTCTTGTCTGGGGCCAACGTCCTGACTTTC. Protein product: CASSYRQGFLSGANVLTF. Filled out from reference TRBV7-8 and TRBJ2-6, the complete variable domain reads GAGVSQSPRYKVAKRGQDVALRCDPISGHVSLFWYQQALGQGPEFLTYFQNEAQLDKSGLPSDRFFAERPEGSVSTLKIQRTQQEDSAVYLCASSYRQGFLSGANVLTFGAGSRLTVL.